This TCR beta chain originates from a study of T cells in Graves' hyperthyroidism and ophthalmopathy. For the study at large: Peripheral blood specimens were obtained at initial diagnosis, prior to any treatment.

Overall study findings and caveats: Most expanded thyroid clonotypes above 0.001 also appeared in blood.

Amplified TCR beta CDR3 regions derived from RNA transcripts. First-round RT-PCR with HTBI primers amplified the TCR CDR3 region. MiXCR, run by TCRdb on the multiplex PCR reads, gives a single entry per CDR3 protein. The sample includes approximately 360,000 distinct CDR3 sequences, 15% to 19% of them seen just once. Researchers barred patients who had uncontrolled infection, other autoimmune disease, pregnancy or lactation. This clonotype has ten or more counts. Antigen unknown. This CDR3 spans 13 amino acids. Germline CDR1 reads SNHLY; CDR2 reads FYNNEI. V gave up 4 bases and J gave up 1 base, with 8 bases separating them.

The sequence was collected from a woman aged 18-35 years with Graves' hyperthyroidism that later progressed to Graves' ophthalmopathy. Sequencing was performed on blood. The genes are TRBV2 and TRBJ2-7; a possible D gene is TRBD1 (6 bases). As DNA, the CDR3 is TGTGCCAGCAGTGTCGACAGGTCCTACGAGCAGTACTTC. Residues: CASSVDRSYEQYF.